Listed below are T cell receptor beta chains from one sample, sequenced in a study of blood T cell repertoires in COVID-19. The repertoire was sequenced with immunoSEQ multiplex PCR; TCRdb's copy has only in-frame clones and lacks some. The sample lists under 300,000 clones; around 90% were seen once. Material for sequencing was peripheral blood. These receptors originate from a woman in her thirties or forties who had recovered from COVID-19. CDR3s include the opening cysteine and the closing phenylalanine or tryptophan. Each record gives: V gene, J gene, clone size, D gene, CDR3 DNA, CDR3 protein. The D gene is left open where the match is weak. The size field is filled for only some rows; it gives once, few, many or a size class.

TRBV6-5	TRBJ2-2	.	TRBD1	TGTGCCAGCAGTTACATGACAGGGGGGAACACCGGGGAGCTGTTTTTT	CASSYMTGGNTGELFF
TRBV21-1	TRBJ2-3	few	.	TGTGCCAGCAGCAAGCGTAGCAAAACTAGCACAGATACGCAGTATTTT	CASSKRSKTSTDTQYF
TRBV18	TRBJ2-7	.	TRBD1	TGTGCCAGCTCATCCGGACAGGGGGCCTACGAGCAGTACTTC	CASSSGQGAYEQYF
TRBV2	TRBJ2-1	.	TRBD2	TGTGCCAGCAACCAGGCCGATGGGGGACTAGCGGGTTCTCGCTCCTACAATGAGCAGTTCTTC	CASNQADGGLAGSRSYNEQFF
TRBV3-1/TRBV3-2	TRBJ1-6	.	.	TGTGCCAGCAGCCCGGGGAGGGGGAATTCACCCCTCCACTTT	CASSPGRGNSPLHF
TRBV9	TRBJ2-7	.	TRBD2	TGTGCCAGCAGCGTAGGCCCCATAGCGGGAGGCTACGAGCAGTACTTC	CASSVGPIAGGYEQYF
TRBV5-6	TRBJ2-7	.	.	TGTGCCAGCAGCCGGACCCTGCAGGGAATGCAGTACTTC	CASSRTLQGMQYF
TRBV5-6	TRBJ2-1	.	TRBD2	TGTGCCAGCAGCTGGTCAATAGCGGGAGACAATGAGCAGTTCTTC	CASSWSIAGDNEQFF
TRBV6-5	TRBJ2-1	once	TRBD1	TGTGCCAGCAGGGCCGGGACAGGGGCCCCCAATGAGCAGTTCTTC	CASRAGTGAPNEQFF
TRBV27	TRBJ2-3	once	.	TGTGCCAGCAGTTTATCGGGCACTCTCGCGCAGTATTTT	CASSLSGTLAQYF
TRBV10-3	TRBJ1-1	.	.	TGTGCCATCAGTGGTGCCGAAAGTGGGGGCAACACTGAAGCTTTCTTT	CAISGAESGGNTEAFF
TRBV5-5	TRBJ2-7	.	TRBD1	TGTGCCAGCAGCCCACGGACGGGACAGGGGTCCTACGAGCAGTACTTC	CASSPRTGQGSYEQYF
TRBV4-2	TRBJ1-1	.	TRBD1	TGTGCCAGCAGCCAAGTCGCAGGGGGCGTAATGAACACTGAAGCTTTCTTT	CASSQVAGGVMNTEAFF
TRBV27	TRBJ1-5	.	.	TGTGCCAGCAGTTTTACAGGGTACAATCAGCCCCAGCATTTT	CASSFTGYNQPQHF
TRBV28	TRBJ2-7	.	TRBD1	TGTGCCAGCAGTTTCATCATCTTAGGACAGGGGACCTACGAGCAGTACTTC	CASSFIILGQGTYEQYF
TRBV24-1	TRBJ1-6	once	.	TGTGCCACAAACAGGGTCCCCAATTCACCCCTCCACTTT	CATNRVPNSPLHF
TRBV5-1	TRBJ2-2	once	.	TGCGCCAGCACCTACGGTAGGGGGAACACCGGGGAGCTGTTTTTT	CASTYGRGNTGELFF
TRBV30	TRBJ1-5	.	TRBD1	TGTGCCTGGGGAACAGGGGGAGGCAATCAGCCCCAGCATTTT	CAWGTGGGNQPQHF
TRBV12-3/TRBV12-4	TRBJ1-4	few	TRBD1	TGTGCCAGCTACCGACAGGGCGAAAAACTGTTTTTT	CASYRQGEKLFF
TRBV6-5	TRBJ1-3	.	.	TGTGCCAGCAGCTCGGGAGGGGCAGAAAACACCATATATTTT	CASSSGGAENTIYF
TRBV7-9	TRBJ1-1	.	.	TGTGCCAGCAGCCAGAACACTGAAGCTTTCTTT	CASSQNTEAFF
TRBV6-6	TRBJ2-5	.	.	TGTGCCAGCAGTTACGAGTTTAGCAGTCACCCAGAGACCCAGTACTTC	CASSYEFSSHPETQYF
TRBV27	TRBJ2-3	.	TRBD2	TGTGCCAGCAGTTTAACTAGCGGTCCCACAGATACGCAGTATTTT	CASSLTSGPTDTQYF
TRBV14	TRBJ2-7	.	.	TGTGCCAGCAGCCAAGAGGAGGGGTCTGGAAGGTACGAGCAGTACTTC	CASSQEEGSGRYEQYF
TRBV19	TRBJ1-5	.	TRBD1	TGTGCCAGTAGTCTCTCCGGGACAGGCCATAGCAATCAGCCCCAGCATTTT	CASSLSGTGHSNQPQHF
TRBV10-3	TRBJ2-2	.	TRBD2	TGTGCCATCAATTCGGGACTAGCGACCGGGGAGCTGTTTTTT	CAINSGLATGELFF
TRBV20-1	TRBJ2-5	.	.	TGCAGTGCTCCCCGTCTTGAGACCCAGTACTTC	CSAPRLETQYF
TRBV14	TRBJ2-7	.	.	TGTGCCAGCAGCCCGAAGCTACAGGACAACTCCTACGAGCAGTACTTC	CASSPKLQDNSYEQYF
TRBV19	TRBJ2-3	.	TRBD1	TGTGCCAGTATAGGGGGCGCGAGCACAGATACGCAGTATTTT	CASIGGASTDTQYF
TRBV5-4	TRBJ2-7	.	TRBD2	TGTGCCAGCAGCTTGGGAGGTAGCGGGGCTACATACGAGCAGTACTTC	CASSLGGSGATYEQYF
TRBV11-3	TRBJ2-1	.	TRBD2	TGTGCCAGCAGCTTACCGGGAGGCTGGAATGAGCAGTTCTTC	CASSLPGGWNEQFF
TRBV5-6	TRBJ2-1	once	.	TGTGCCAGCAGCCGCCCACCCGGTACAGGGCTCAATGAGCAGTTCTTC	CASSRPPGTGLNEQFF
TRBV28	TRBJ1-1	.	TRBD1	TGTGCCAGCAGCCAACAGGGGCCACAAGGAGCTTTCTTT	CASSQQGPQGAFF
TRBV28	TRBJ1-1	once	.	TGTGCCAGCAGTTTACAGGGGCCGAACACTGAAGCTTTCTTT	CASSLQGPNTEAFF
TRBV24-1	TRBJ1-1	.	TRBD1	TGTGCCAAGTTCCGCAGGGGGATGAACACTGAAGCTTTCTTT	CAKFRRGMNTEAFF
TRBV19	TRBJ1-1	.	TRBD1	TGTGCCAGTAGTGCTGGACAGGGGGCGCGAACTGAAGCTTTCTTT	CASSAGQGARTEAFF
TRBV11-2	TRBJ1-1	few	.	TGTGCCAGCAGCCCGCAAAGGGGGGGGGCTCGAGCTTTCTTT	CASSPQRGGARAFF
TRBV6-6	TRBJ2-5	.	TRBD2	TGTGCCAGCAGTCGCCAGGGACTAGCGGGAGTTATGAGCGAGACCCAGTACTTC	CASSRQGLAGVMSETQYF
TRBV7-2	TRBJ2-3	.	TRBD2	TGTGCCAGCAGCTTAGCACTAGCGGGAGGGCCAGATACGCAGTATTTT	CASSLALAGGPDTQYF
TRBV19	TRBJ2-3	.	TRBD2	TGTGCCAGTAGTACTAGCGGGAGGGCAGATACGCAGTATTTT	CASSTSGRADTQYF
TRBV5-1	TRBJ2-1	.	TRBD2	TGCGCCAGCAGCTTAGCGGGAGACACGTACAATGAGCAGTTCTTC	CASSLAGDTYNEQFF
TRBV6-1	TRBJ2-1	.	TRBD2	TGTGCCAGCAGTGAACTAGCGGGGGGTTACAATGAGCAGTTCTTC	CASSELAGGYNEQFF
TRBV4-1	TRBJ1-4	.	.	TGCGCCAGCAGCCAACCACAGGGACTAGGGGAAAAACTGTTTTTT	CASSQPQGLGEKLFF
TRBV19	TRBJ2-5	.	.	TGTGCCAGTAGTATGTTAGCGGAGGGGGAGACCCAGTACTTC	CASSMLAEGETQYF